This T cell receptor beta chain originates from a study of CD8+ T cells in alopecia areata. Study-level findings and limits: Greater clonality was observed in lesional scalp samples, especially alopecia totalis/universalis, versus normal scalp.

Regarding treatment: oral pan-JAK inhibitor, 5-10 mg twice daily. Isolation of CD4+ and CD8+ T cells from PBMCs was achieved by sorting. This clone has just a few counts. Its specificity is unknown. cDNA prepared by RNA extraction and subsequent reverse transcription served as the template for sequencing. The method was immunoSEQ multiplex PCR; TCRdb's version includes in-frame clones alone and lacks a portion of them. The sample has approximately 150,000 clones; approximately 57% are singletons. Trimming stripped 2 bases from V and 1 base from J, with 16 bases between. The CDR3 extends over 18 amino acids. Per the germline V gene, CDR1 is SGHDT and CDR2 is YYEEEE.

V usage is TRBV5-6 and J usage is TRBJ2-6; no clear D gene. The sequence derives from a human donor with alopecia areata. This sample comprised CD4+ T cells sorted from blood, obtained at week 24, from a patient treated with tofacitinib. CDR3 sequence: CASSLVRFRPSGANVLTF. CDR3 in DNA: TGTGCCAGCAGCTTAGTTAGATTTCGTCCTTCTGGGGCCAACGTCCTGACTTTC.